Listed below are T cell receptor beta chains from one sample, sequenced in a study of radiotherapy plus CTLA-4 blockade in lung cancer. Clones were sequenced by immunoSEQ multiplex PCR, and TCRdb holds only the in-frame ones, with some missing. This table has 55,000 to 65,000 clones, approximately 76% appearing once. Material: peripheral blood, obtained from a patient treated with radiotherapy plus ipilimumab. The receptors come from a human donor with non-small cell lung cancer who had a complete response to radiotherapy plus ipilimumab. The CDR3 runs from the conserved cysteine through the conserved F or W. The D gene is left open where the match is weak. Rows may omit the clone size; those that give it use once, few, many or a size class.

V: TRBV18; D: TRBD1; size: few; J: TRBJ1-2; DNA: TGTGCCAGCTCACCCGGGACAGGGTATGGCTACACCTTC; CDR3: CASSPGTGYGYTF
V: TRBV30; D: -; size: -; J: TRBJ2-3; DNA: TGTGCCTATGAAATAGGACAGCGCACAGATACGCAGTATTTT; CDR3: CAYEIGQRTDTQYF
V: TRBV2; D: -; size: -; J: TRBJ2-5; DNA: TGTGCCAGCAGTGTAGGCAGGGCAGAAGAGACCCAGTACTTC; CDR3: CASSVGRAEETQYF
V: TRBV6-4; D: TRBD2; size: -; J: TRBJ2-3; DNA: TGTGCCAGCAGTGTTATAGCGGGAGTCACAGATACGCAGTATTTT; CDR3: CASSVIAGVTDTQYF
V: TRBV6-6; D: -; size: -; J: TRBJ1-1; DNA: TGTGCCAGCGGTCAGCAGGGTGGGAACACTGAAGCTTTCTTT; CDR3: CASGQQGGNTEAFF
V: TRBV18; D: TRBD1; size: -; J: TRBJ2-7; DNA: TGTGCCAGCTCACTAAACTCAGGACAGGCGGTGGGGGAGCAGTACTTC; CDR3: CASSLNSGQAVGEQYF
V: TRBV14; D: -; size: few; J: TRBJ1-6; DNA: TGTGCCAGCAGTTTCCAGGTTTTAAATTCACCCCTCCACTTT; CDR3: CASSFQVLNSPLHF
V: TRBV5-1; D: TRBD1; size: -; J: TRBJ2-7; DNA: TGCGCCAGCAGCTTAAACGGACAGGGAACGTACGAGCAGTACTTC; CDR3: CASSLNGQGTYEQYF
V: TRBV23-1; D: TRBD1; size: -; J: TRBJ2-7; DNA: TGCGCCAGCAGCCGAAGGACAGGGGGAAACGAGCAGTACTTC; CDR3: CASSRRTGGNEQYF
V: TRBV6-6; D: -; size: once; J: TRBJ2-7; DNA: TGTGCCAGCAGTCTTCAGGGTATCTACGAGCAGTACTTC; CDR3: CASSLQGIYEQYF
V: TRBV21-1; D: -; size: -; J: TRBJ1-2; DNA: TGTGCCAGCAGCAAAGCTTCCCCCTTTCGGAACTATGGCTACACCTTC; CDR3: CASSKASPFRNYGYTF
V: TRBV4-3; D: -; size: few; J: TRBJ1-1; DNA: TGCGCCAGCAGCCTTAGTTGGTCAGGGGTGAACACTGAAGCTTTCTTT; CDR3: CASSLSWSGVNTEAFF
V: TRBV30; D: -; size: -; J: TRBJ1-6; DNA: TGTGCCTGGAAGCTACCGGAGAGGAGGAGCTCCTATAATTCACCCCTCCACTTT; CDR3: CAWKLPERRSSYNSPLHF